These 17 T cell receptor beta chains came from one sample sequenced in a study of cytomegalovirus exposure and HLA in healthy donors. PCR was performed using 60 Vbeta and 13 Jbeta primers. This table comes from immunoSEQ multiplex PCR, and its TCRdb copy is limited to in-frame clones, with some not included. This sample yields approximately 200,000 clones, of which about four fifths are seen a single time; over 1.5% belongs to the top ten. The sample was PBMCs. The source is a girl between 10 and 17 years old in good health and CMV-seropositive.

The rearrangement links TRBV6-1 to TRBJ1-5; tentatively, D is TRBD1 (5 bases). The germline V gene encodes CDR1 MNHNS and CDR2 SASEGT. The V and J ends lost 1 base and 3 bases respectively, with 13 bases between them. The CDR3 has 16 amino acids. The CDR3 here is CASSEGTTGSNQPQHF. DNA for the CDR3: TGTGCCAGCAGTGAAGGGACCACAGGATCCAATCAGCCCCAGCATTTT.

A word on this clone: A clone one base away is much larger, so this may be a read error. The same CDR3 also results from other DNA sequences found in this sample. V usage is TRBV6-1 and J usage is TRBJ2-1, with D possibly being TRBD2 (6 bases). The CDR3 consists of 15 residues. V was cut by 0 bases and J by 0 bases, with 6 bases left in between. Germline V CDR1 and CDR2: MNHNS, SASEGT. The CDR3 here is CASSEAGGSYNEQFF. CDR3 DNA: TGTGCCAGCAGTGAAGCGGGGGGCTCCTACAATGAGCAGTTCTTC.

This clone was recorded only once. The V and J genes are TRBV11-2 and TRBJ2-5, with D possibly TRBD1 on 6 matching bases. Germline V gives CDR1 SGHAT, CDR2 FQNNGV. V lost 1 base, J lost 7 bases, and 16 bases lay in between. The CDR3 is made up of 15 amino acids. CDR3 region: CASSLVTGTSWTQYF. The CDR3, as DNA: TGTGCCAGCAGCTTAGTAACAGGGACCTCTTGGACCCAGTACTTC.

The CDR3 here is CASSPYGRGGLDTQYF. The CDR3 DNA follows: TGTGCCAGCAGCCCGTATGGGCGGGGGGGCTTAGATACGCAGTATTTT. This chain links TRBV9 with TRBJ2-3; TRBD2 matches at 9 bases. The CDR3 covers 16 residues. Germline V gene lookup returns CDR1 SGDLS and CDR2 YYNGEE. J was trimmed by 5 bases and V by 4 bases; bases with no gene match: 11.

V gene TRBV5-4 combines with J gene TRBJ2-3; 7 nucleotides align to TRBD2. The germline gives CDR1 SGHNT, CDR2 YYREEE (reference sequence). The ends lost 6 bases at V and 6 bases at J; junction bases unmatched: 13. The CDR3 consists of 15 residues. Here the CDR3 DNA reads TGTGCCAGCAACTTTCGGGGGGAGGGCGGGGATACGCAGTATTTT. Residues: CASNFRGEGGDTQYF.

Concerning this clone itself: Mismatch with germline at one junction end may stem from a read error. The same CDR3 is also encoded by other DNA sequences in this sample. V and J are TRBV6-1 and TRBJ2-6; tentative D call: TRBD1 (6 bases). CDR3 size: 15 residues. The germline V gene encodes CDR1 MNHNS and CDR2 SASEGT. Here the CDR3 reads CASSAQGSGANVLTF. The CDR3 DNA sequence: TGTGCCAGCAGTGCTCAGGGGTCCGGGGCCAATGTCCTGACTTTC.

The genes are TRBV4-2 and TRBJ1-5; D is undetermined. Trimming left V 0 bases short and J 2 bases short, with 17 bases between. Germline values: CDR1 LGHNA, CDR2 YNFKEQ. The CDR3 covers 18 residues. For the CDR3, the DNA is TGTGCCAGCAGCCAAGATATGTTGGAGGCCTCGGGCAATCAGCCCCAGCATTTT. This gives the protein CASSQDMLEASGNQPQHF.

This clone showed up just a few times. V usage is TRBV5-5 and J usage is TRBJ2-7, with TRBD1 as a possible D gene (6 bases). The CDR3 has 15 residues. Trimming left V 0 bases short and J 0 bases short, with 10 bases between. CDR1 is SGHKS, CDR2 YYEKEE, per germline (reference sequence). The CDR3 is CASSLAGQSSYEQYF. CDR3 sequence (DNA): TGTGCCAGCAGCTTGGCCGGACAGAGCTCCTACGAGCAGTACTTC.

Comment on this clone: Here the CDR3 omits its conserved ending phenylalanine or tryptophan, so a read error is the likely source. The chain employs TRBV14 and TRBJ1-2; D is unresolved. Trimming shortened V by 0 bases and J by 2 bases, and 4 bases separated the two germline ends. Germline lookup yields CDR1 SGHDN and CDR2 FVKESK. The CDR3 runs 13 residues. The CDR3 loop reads CASSQDVNYGYTL. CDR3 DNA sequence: TGTGCCAGCAGCCAAGATGTCAACTATGGCTACACCCTC.

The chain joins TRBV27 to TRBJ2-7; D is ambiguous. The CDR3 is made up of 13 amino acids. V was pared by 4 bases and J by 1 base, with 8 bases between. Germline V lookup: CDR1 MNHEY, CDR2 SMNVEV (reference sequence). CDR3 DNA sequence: TGTGCCAGCAGTTCCTCGGGTTCCTACGAGCAGTACTTC. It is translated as CASSSSGSYEQYF.

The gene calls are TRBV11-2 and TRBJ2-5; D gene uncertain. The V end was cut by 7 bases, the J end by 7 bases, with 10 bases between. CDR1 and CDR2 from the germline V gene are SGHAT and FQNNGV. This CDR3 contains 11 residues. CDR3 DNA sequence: TGTGCCAGCATGCGGAGTTCGACCCAGTACTTC. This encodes CASMRSSTQYF. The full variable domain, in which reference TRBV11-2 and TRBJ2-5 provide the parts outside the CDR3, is EAGVAQSPRYKIIEKRQSVAFWCNPISGHATLYWYQQILGQGPKLLIQFQNNGVVDDSQLPKDRFSAERLKGVDSTLKIQPAKLEDSAVYLCASMRSSTQYFGPGTRLLVL.

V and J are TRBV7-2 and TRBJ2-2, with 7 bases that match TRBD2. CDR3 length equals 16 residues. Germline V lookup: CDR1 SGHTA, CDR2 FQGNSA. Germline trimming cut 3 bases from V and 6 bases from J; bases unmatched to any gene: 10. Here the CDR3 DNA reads TGTGCCAGCAGCTTTGAAATGCTAGCGGCTGCCGGGGAGCTGTTTTTT. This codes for CASSFEMLAAAGELFF.

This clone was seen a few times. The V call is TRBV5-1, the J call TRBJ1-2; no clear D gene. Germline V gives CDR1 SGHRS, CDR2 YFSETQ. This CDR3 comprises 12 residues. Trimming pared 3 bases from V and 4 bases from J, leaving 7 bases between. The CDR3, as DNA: TGCGCCAGCAGCTCGGCGGGCTATGGCTACACCTTC. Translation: CASSSAGYGYTF.

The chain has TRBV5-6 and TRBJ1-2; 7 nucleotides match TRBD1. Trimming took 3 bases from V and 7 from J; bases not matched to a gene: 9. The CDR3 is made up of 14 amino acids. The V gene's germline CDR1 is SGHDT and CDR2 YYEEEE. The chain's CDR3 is CASSWGGGGVGYTF. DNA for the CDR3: TGTGCCAGCAGCTGGGGTGGAGGGGGCGTTGGCTACACCTTC.

The CDR3, as DNA: TGTGCCAGCAGCAGCAACCAAGTGAGGGGCTACACCTTC. Amino acid sequence: CASSSNQVRGYTF. The chain employs TRBV6-5 and TRBJ1-2; no reliable D call. V shed 6 bases and J shed 8 bases, with 16 bases lying between them. Germline values: CDR1 MNHEY, CDR2 SVGAGI. The CDR3 runs to 13 residues.

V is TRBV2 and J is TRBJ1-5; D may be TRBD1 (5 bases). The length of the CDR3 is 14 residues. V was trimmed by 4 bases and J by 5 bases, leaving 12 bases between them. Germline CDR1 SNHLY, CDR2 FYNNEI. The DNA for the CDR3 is TGTGCCAGCAGTGCGGCGGGGCGAGATCAGCCCCAGCATTTT. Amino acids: CASSAAGRDQPQHF. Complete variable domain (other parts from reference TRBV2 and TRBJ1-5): EPEVTQTPSHQVTQMGQEVILRCVPISNHLYFYWYRQILGQKVEFLVSFYNNEISEKSEIFDDQFSVERPDGSNFTLKIRSTKLEDSAMYFCASSAAGRDQPQHFGDGTRLSIL.

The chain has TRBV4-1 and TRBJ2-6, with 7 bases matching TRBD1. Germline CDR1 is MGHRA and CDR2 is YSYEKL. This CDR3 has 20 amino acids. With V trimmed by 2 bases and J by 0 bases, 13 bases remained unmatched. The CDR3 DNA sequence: TGCGCCAGCAGCCAACCTTTCTCCGGGACAGACTACTCTGGGGCCAACGTCCTGACTTTC. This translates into CASSQPFSGTDYSGANVLTF.